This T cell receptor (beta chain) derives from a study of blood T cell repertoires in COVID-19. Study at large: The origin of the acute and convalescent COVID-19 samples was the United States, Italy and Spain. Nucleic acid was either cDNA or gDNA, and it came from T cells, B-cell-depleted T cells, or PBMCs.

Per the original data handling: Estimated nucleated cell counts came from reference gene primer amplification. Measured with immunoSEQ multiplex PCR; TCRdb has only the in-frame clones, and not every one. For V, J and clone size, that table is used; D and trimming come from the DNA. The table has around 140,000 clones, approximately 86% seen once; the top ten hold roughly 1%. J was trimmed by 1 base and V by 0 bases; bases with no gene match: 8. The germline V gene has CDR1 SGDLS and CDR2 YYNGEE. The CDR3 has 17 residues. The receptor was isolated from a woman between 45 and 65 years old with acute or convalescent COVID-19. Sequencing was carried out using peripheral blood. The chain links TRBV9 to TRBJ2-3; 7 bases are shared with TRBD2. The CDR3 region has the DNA TGTGCCAGCAGCGTAGTTGGTGGGGGGGTTGGCACAGATACGCAGTATTTT. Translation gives CASSVVGGGVGTDTQYF.